This TCR beta chain was identified during a study of shared clonotypes between healthy human individuals. Whole-study results and caveats: Genetic and exposure-history diversity was limited by the few donors.

The CDR3 runs to 14 residues. V dropped 6 bases and J dropped 7; count of bases not matched to a gene: 11. Germline V gene lookup returns CDR1 SNHLY and CDR2 FYNNEI. As originally analysed: Because ImmunoSEQ provided only junction sequences with no quality scores, the filtering differed. Profiled with immunoSEQ multiplex PCR; TCRdb holds only in-frame clones, not every one. V and J calls and clone size are those listed in that table; D and trimming were worked out from the DNA. The repertoire consists of roughly 500,000 clones, with roughly 77% occurring once and the leading ten covering around 13%. Points on this clone: Its antigen is as yet unknown.

All donors were healthy HIV-negative adults lacking recent acute infections or vaccinations. Donors were Caucasian adults residing in Nashville, Tennessee, USA. The TCR originated in a middle-aged woman in good health. Some clones in this sample may be carry-over from other donors' samples. The chain combines TRBV2 with TRBJ2-7; 8 nucleotides agree with TRBD2. Material: PBMCs. The CDR3 here is CASSTSGSLLEQYF. The CDR3 nucleotides read TGTGCCAGCAGCACTAGCGGCTCTCTTTTGGAGCAGTACTTC.